The 32 T cell receptor beta chains reported below all come from one sample, sequenced in a study of T cell responses to AZD1222 COVID-19 vaccine. TCRdb keeps only in-frame clones here, not all; method: immunoSEQ multiplex PCR. This repertoire shows 80,000 to 95,000 clones, more than 80% found once; its top ten account for 5% to 6%. The sequenced sample was peripheral blood, obtained on day 0 of AZD1222 vaccination. Receptor source: an adult in good health.

This chain connects TRBV5-1 to TRBJ1-1; no firm D call. Germline loops: CDR1 SGHRS, CDR2 YFSETQ. The ends were cut back, 0 bases at V and 1 base at J, with 13 bases in the middle. The CDR3 totals 16 residues. DNA for the CDR3: TGCGCCAGCAGCTTGGTTGGGGATAGTAAGAACACTGAAGCTTTCTTT. As protein: CASSLVGDSKNTEAFF.

This rearrangement joins TRBV20-1 to TRBJ1-2; perhaps TRBD1 as D (5 bases). Trimming stripped 7 bases from V and 7 bases from J, with 13 bases between. This CDR3 has 11 amino acids. The germline CDR1 and CDR2 sequences are DFQATT and SNEGSKA (reference sequence). The CDR3 DNA sequence: TGCAGTGTCACCATGGGGGGTGGCTACACCTTC. Amino acid sequence: CSVTMGGGYTF.

This clone was seen a handful of times. The chain recombines TRBV6-2 or TRBV6-3 with TRBJ1-5; 7 positions match TRBD1. From germline, CDR1 is MNHEY and CDR2 SVGEGT. This CDR3 is built from 13 residues. Trimming at V came to 5 bases and at J to 7 bases, leaving 5 bases not matched to a gene. The CDR3 DNA reads as TGTGCCAGCAGTCGACAGGGAACCCAGCCCCAGCATTTT. Encoded protein: CASSRQGTQPQHF.

The chain has TRBV5-1 and TRBJ2-7; D might be TRBD1 or TRBD2, each matching 5 bases. Germline V lookup: CDR1 SGHRS, CDR2 YFSETQ. This CDR3 has 16 residues. V shed 6 bases and J shed 6 bases, with 25 bases lying between them. CDR3 amino acids: CASNVGDLGPGFEQYF. CDR3 nucleotide sequence: TGCGCCAGCAATGTGGGGGATTTGGGGCCAGGATTCGAGCAGTACTTC.

This chain links TRBV15 with TRBJ1-1; D might be TRBD1 (6 bases). This CDR3 has 16 amino acids. Deletions cut 1 base from V and 4 bases from J, with 16 bases between. CDR1 is LNHNV and CDR2 is YYDKDF in the germline V gene (reference sequence). CDR3 residues: CATSRGTATLGTEAFF. For the CDR3, the DNA is TGTGCCACCAGCAGAGGGACAGCGACCCTGGGCACTGAAGCTTTCTTT.

This chain links TRBV10-1 with TRBJ2-1, with 9 bases fitting TRBD2. The V and J ends lost 3 bases and 4 bases, in that order; junction bases with no gene match: 10. Per germline, CDR1 WNHNN and CDR2 SYGVQD (reference sequence). This CDR3 region has 17 residues. Here the CDR3 reads CASSERFGSGGYNEQFF. DNA of the CDR3: TGCGCCAGCAGTGAACGGTTTGGTAGCGGGGGATACAATGAGCAGTTCTTC.

The chain carries TRBV7-9 and TRBJ2-7; D gene unclear. CDR1 and CDR2 from the germline V gene are SEHNR and FQNEAQ (reference sequence). V was pared by 5 bases and J by 6 bases, with 8 bases between. The CDR3 is 11 amino acids. CDR3: CASSRGPEQYF. As DNA, the CDR3 is TGTGCCAGCAGCCGAGGTCCCGAGCAGTACTTC. Full variable domain (remainder filled in from reference TRBV7-9 and TRBJ2-7): DTGVSQNPRHKITKRGQNVTFRCDPISEHNRLYWYRQTLGQGPEFLTYFQNEAQLEKSRLLSDRFSAERPKGSFSTLEIQRTEQGDSAMYLCASSRGPEQYFGPGTRLTVT.

This chain connects TRBV7-2 to TRBJ2-3; TRBD1 might be the D (6 bases). In germline, CDR1 is SGHTA, CDR2 FQGNSA. V was cut by 1 base and J by 4 bases, with 12 bases left in between. This CDR3 is built from 15 residues. CDR3 DNA sequence: TGTGCCAGCAGCTTAGTCTTGGGGGCACCAGATACGCAGTATTTT. This codes for CASSLVLGAPDTQYF.

The chain has TRBV12-3 or TRBV12-4 and TRBJ1-2; D remains ambiguous. V lost 3 bases and J lost 5, with 10 bases in between. The CDR3 sequence is 13 residues long. The CDR3 DNA reads as TGTGCCAGCAGTTTCAAATCTCTATATGGCTACACCTTC. Residues: CASSFKSLYGYTF.

J is TRBJ1-4 and V is TRBV19; D is ambiguous. CDR3 length: 14 residues. V was clipped by 6 bases and J by 8 bases, with 16 bases between them. The germline V gene has CDR1 LNHDA and CDR2 SQIVND (reference sequence). This CDR3 is CASSTRIRDEKLFF. CDR3 sequence (DNA): TGTGCCAGTAGCACGAGAATAAGAGACGAAAAACTGTTTTTT.

A note on this clone: The junction differs from germline at one of its ends, possibly a read error. This sequence joins TRBV18 and TRBJ1-1; D is ambiguous. The germline gives CDR1 KGHSH, CDR2 LQKENI. There are 13 residues in the CDR3. The CDR3 here is CASSPSKEADAFF. CDR3 DNA sequence: TGTGCCAGCTCACCCTCAAAGGAGGCTGACGCTTTCTTT.

This chain uses TRBV6-4 with TRBJ2-3; D ambiguous. The V end lost 3 bases, the J end lost 5 bases, and 9 bases lay between the germline ends. Germline V gives CDR1 MRHNA, CDR2 SNTAGT. This CDR3 has 13 amino acids. The CDR3 sequence: CASSERYKDTQYF. The CDR3 DNA is TGTGCCAGCAGTGAGAGGTACAAAGATACGCAGTATTTT.

The genes are TRBV11-2 and TRBJ1-3; perhaps TRBD1 as D (5 bases). CDR1 is SGHAT, CDR2 FQNNGV, per germline. The CDR3 totals 15 residues. The V end was cut by 5 bases, the J end by 1 base, with 12 bases between. This CDR3 is CASSPHGASGNTIYF. The CDR3 DNA reads as TGTGCCAGCAGCCCCCATGGGGCTTCTGGAAACACCATATATTTT.

In DNA form, the CDR3 reads TGCGCCAGCAGCCAGGCGGCCGGGGGATGGGGCACTCAAGAGACCCAGTACTTC. Protein: CASSQAAGGWGTQETQYF. This sequence joins TRBV4-1 and TRBJ2-5; D is perhaps TRBD2 (6 bases). Germline V lookup: CDR1 MGHRA, CDR2 YSYEKL. Trimming removed 3 bases at V and 2 bases at J, with 22 bases between. The CDR3 consists of 18 residues.

This chain links TRBV7-3 with TRBJ2-1; possible D gene TRBD1, 6 bases. Between the trimmed V and J ends, which lost 5 bases and 0 bases, there was a span of 11 bases. This CDR3 is 15 amino acids long. Germline CDR1 is SGHTA and CDR2 is FQGTGA. Written as DNA, the CDR3 is TGTGCCAGCAGCCGGTACAGGGACTCCTACAATGAGCAGTTCTTC. As protein: CASSRYRDSYNEQFF.

The chain recombines TRBV28 with TRBJ1-2; TRBD1 matches 7 bases. The V and J ends lost 4 bases and 4 bases, in that order; junction bases with no gene match: 6. The CDR3 extends over 14 amino acids. The V gene's germline CDR1 is MDHEN and CDR2 SYDVKM. In DNA form, the CDR3 reads TGTGCCAGCAGTTCACCGGGACAGCCCTATGGCTACACCTTC. It translates to CASSSPGQPYGYTF.

This rearrangement joins TRBV19 to TRBJ1-5; D perhaps matches TRBD1 (6 bases). Looked up from germline, CDR1 is LNHDA and CDR2 is SQIVND (reference sequence). V lost 4 bases to trimming and J lost 3 bases, with 13 bases between them. The CDR3 covers 15 residues. CDR3 nucleotides: TGTGCCAGTAGTAGGTCAGGGGTGGTCAATCAGCCCCAGCATTTT. This sequence encodes CASSRSGVVNQPQHF.

In this sample, this clone turned up once. The chain employs TRBV19 and TRBJ1-2; TRBD1 matches 7 bases. The CDR3 loop spans 15 amino acids. CDR1 and CDR2 from the germline V gene are LNHDA and SQIVND (reference sequence). The V gene end was trimmed by 6 bases and the J gene end by 5 bases; junction bases not matched to a gene: 12. In DNA, the CDR3 is TGTGCCAGTAGAGAGGGACAGATCAAGACTTATGGCTACACCTTC. Protein: CASREGQIKTYGYTF.

A single count supports this clone. The chain employs TRBV5-1 and TRBJ2-7; D not certain. This CDR3 region has 14 residues. Germline values: CDR1 SGHRS, CDR2 YFSETQ. Trimming took off 0 bases at V and 5 bases at J, with 12 bases between the two ends. CDR3 nucleotide sequence: TGCGCCAGCAGCTTGGTGGATCGACCTCACGAGCAGTACTTC. This encodes CASSLVDRPHEQYF. Supplemented by reference TRBV5-1 and TRBJ2-7, the full variable domain reads KAGVTQTPRYLIKTRGQQVTLSCSPISGHRSVSWYQQTPGQGLQFLFEYFSETQRNKGNFPGRFSGRQFSNSRSEMNVSTLELGDSALYLCASSLVDRPHEQYFGPGTRLTVT.

J is TRBJ1-1 and V is TRBV5-8, with D hard to call. Between the trimmed V and J ends, which lost 4 bases and 0 bases, there was a span of 16 bases. The V gene's germline CDR1 is SGHTS and CDR2 YDEGEE. This CDR3 spans 16 amino acids. For the CDR3, the DNA is TGTGCCAGCAGCCCCGGACGGATTATTATGAACACTGAAGCTTTCTTT. Translation gives CASSPGRIIMNTEAFF.

The CDR3 DNA is TGTGCCAGCAGCTTAACGGGGAGAGAGCAGTACTTC. Residues: CASSLTGREQYF. The J gene is TRBJ2-7, the V gene TRBV7-3; TRBD2 might be the D (5 bases). The length of the CDR3 is 12 residues. V lost 0 bases, J lost 7 bases, and 7 bases lay in between. Germline lookup yields CDR1 SGHTA and CDR2 FQGTGA.

The chain recombines TRBV5-4 with TRBJ2-7; 7 nucleotides agree with TRBD1. The CDR3 is 13 amino acids. The V gene end was trimmed by 4 bases and the J gene end by 6 bases; junction bases not matched to a gene: 7. The germline V gene has CDR1 SGHNT and CDR2 YYREEE (reference sequence). The CDR3: CASSVDRAREQYF. The CDR3 nucleotides read TGTGCCAGCAGCGTTGACAGGGCCCGCGAGCAGTACTTC.

This rearrangement joins TRBV6-2 or TRBV6-3 to TRBJ1-3, with no clear D. The V gene lost 2 bases and the J gene lost 0 bases, with 8 bases spanning the gap. Germline lookup yields CDR1 MNHEY and CDR2 SVGEGT. There are 15 residues in the CDR3. The CDR3, as DNA: TGTGCCAGCAGTTACCCGGATTTCTCTGGAAACACCATATATTTT. Residues: CASSYPDFSGNTIYF.

The chain couples TRBV15 to TRBJ1-1; weak D call: TRBD1 (6 bases). The germline V gene has CDR1 LNHNV and CDR2 YYDKDF (reference sequence). The CDR3 has 15 amino acids. With 7 bases removed from V and 0 bases from J, the gap between germline ends came to 15 bases. CDR3: CATTVGGQLNTEAFF. CDR3 in DNA: TGTGCCACCACGGTTGGGGGACAACTGAACACTGAAGCTTTCTTT.

The chain joins TRBV5-4 to TRBJ1-2, with 7 bases identical to TRBD1. The CDR3 has 17 amino acids. After removal of 0 bases from V and 2 bases from J, the junction contained 10 bases not matched to a gene. CDR1 is SGHNT and CDR2 is YYREEE in the germline V gene (reference sequence). The DNA of the CDR3 is TGTGCCAGCAGCTTGGCGGGGGTCGCAGGGGGAAACTATGGCTACACCTTC. Protein sequence: CASSLAGVAGGNYGYTF. Looking up the rest from reference TRBV5-4 and TRBJ1-2 gives the full variable domain: ETGVTQSPTHLIKTRGQQVTLRCSSQSGHNTVSWYQQALGQGPQFIFQYYREEENGRGNFPPRFSGLQFPNYSSELNVNALELDDSALYLCASSLAGVAGGNYGYTFGSGTRLTVV.

The V gene is TRBV7-8, the J gene TRBJ1-1, with D maybe TRBD1 (5 bases). Germline values: CDR1 SGHVS, CDR2 FQNEAQ. The CDR3 has 16 residues. Between the trimmed V and J ends, which lost 7 bases and 4 bases, there was a span of 22 bases. This chain's CDR3 is CASTERGTLVGTEAFF. Here the CDR3 DNA reads TGTGCCAGCACCGAAAGGGGTACCTTAGTGGGCACTGAAGCTTTCTTT.

The chain has TRBV24-1 and TRBJ2-7; possible D gene TRBD2, 6 bases. The CDR3 spans 14 residues. Trimming took 2 bases from V and 0 from J, leaving 7 bases between them. CDR1 is KGHDR and CDR2 is SFDVKD in the germline V gene. The CDR3 DNA reads as TGTGCCACCAGTGATTCCGGGAGCTCCTACGAGCAGTACTTC. Protein sequence: CATSDSGSSYEQYF.

The chain is built from TRBV11-2 and TRBJ1-2, with TRBD1 identical over 7 bases. CDR1 SGHAT and CDR2 FQNNGV come from the germline V gene. V dropped 5 bases and J dropped 2; count of bases not matched to a gene: 20. This CDR3 has 19 amino acids. As DNA, the CDR3 is TGTGCCAGCAGCCTCCGCCGTAGACAGGGACCCCTGATAAACTATGGCTACACCTTC. Translated: CASSLRRRQGPLINYGYTF.

The chain joins TRBV25-1 to TRBJ1-1; no reliable D call. CDR3 size: 14 residues. The V and J ends lost 2 bases and 1 base respectively, with 8 bases between them. From germline, CDR1 is MGHDK and CDR2 SYGVNS. The CDR3 loop reads CASSETTQNTEAFF. The CDR3 nucleotides read TGTGCCAGCAGTGAAACCACCCAGAACACTGAAGCTTTCTTT.

This clone was counted a single time. This chain connects TRBV6-1 to TRBJ1-5; D perhaps matches TRBD1 (5 bases). V was pared by 2 bases and J by 1 base, with 12 bases between. Per the germline V gene, CDR1 is MNHNS and CDR2 is SASEGT. The CDR3 length is 16 residues. Here the CDR3 reads CASSERRGLSNQPQHF. The CDR3 DNA is TGTGCCAGCAGTGAAAGAAGGGGCCTCAGCAATCAGCCCCAGCATTTT.

The chain links TRBV9 to TRBJ1-1, with TRBD1 as a possible D gene (5 bases). Germline V lookup: CDR1 SGDLS, CDR2 YYNGEE. V dropped 3 bases and J dropped 5 bases, with 11 bases sitting between them. CDR3 length: 13 amino acids. The CDR3 DNA follows: TGTGCCAGCAGCGCCGTGGGGGGGACTGAAGCTTTCTTT. Amino acid sequence: CASSAVGGTEAFF. Full variable domain (outside the CDR3, taken from reference TRBV9 and TRBJ1-1): DSGVTQTPKHLITATGQRVTLRCSPRSGDLSVYWYQQSLDQGLQFLIQYYNGEERAKGNILERFSAQQFPDLHSELNLSSLELGDSALYFCASSAVGGTEAFFGQGTRLTVV.

This clone was found once. The CDR3 region is CASKGVGGNTIYF. For the CDR3, the DNA is TGTGCCAGCAAAGGAGTCGGGGGAAACACCATATATTTT. J is TRBJ1-3 and V is TRBV2; D gene ambiguous. Trimming cost V 7 bases and J 4 bases, with 11 bases left between them. Looked up from germline, CDR1 is SNHLY and CDR2 is FYNNEI. CDR3 length: 13 amino acids.